These 22 T cell receptor beta chains were all obtained from the same sample, sequenced in a study of blood T cell repertoires in COVID-19. Sequencing was performed with immunoSEQ multiplex PCR; in TCRdb, only in-frame clones are kept and a portion is missing. The sample carries roughly 8,500 clones, roughly 80% recorded once. The sequenced material came from peripheral blood. These receptors were taken from a man in his 70s with active COVID-19.

The chain couples TRBV18 to TRBJ2-3, with D perhaps TRBD2 (5 bases). CDR1 and CDR2 (germline): KGHSH, LQKENI. The V end lost 3 bases, the J end lost 0 bases, and 10 bases lay between the germline ends. CDR3 length: 15 amino acids. CDR3 in amino acids: CASSPRPGSTDTQYF. The CDR3 DNA is TGTGCCAGCTCACCGCGTCCGGGGAGCACAGATACGCAGTATTTT.

The chain links TRBV27 to TRBJ1-2; 7 positions agree with TRBD1. The CDR3 consists of 18 residues. Per germline, CDR1 MNHEY and CDR2 SMNVEV (reference sequence). Trimming removed 2 bases from V and 8 bases from J; junction bases left unmatched: 20. CDR3: CASSLEPTATGTAKGYTF. CDR3 nucleotides: TGTGCCAGCAGTTTAGAACCCACAGCGACAGGGACGGCAAAAGGCTACACCTTC.

This clone was observed a few times. The rearrangement uses TRBV18 and TRBJ1-5; the match to TRBD1 covers 7 bases. Germline loops: CDR1 KGHSH, CDR2 LQKENI. CDR3 length equals 13 residues. Trimming removed 5 bases from V and 5 bases from J; junction bases left unmatched: 3. CDR3 region: CASSNDRDQPQHF. CDR3 DNA sequence: TGTGCCAGCTCAAATGACAGGGATCAGCCCCAGCATTTT.

The V and J genes are TRBV7-9 and TRBJ2-3; TRBD1 matches 7 bases. This CDR3 is 15 amino acids long. CDR1 is SEHNR, CDR2 FQNEAQ, per germline (reference sequence). V lost 1 base to trimming and J lost 3 bases; unmatched junction nucleotides: 4. CDR3 DNA sequence: TGTGCCAGCAGCTTAGAAGGGGGCTTTACAGATACGCAGTATTTT. This encodes CASSLEGGFTDTQYF. Complete variable domain (other parts from reference TRBV7-9 and TRBJ2-3): DTGVSQNPRHKITKRGQNVTFRCDPISEHNRLYWYRQTLGQGPEFLTYFQNEAQLEKSRLLSDRFSAERPKGSFSTLEIQRTEQGDSAMYLCASSLEGGFTDTQYFGPGTRLTVL.

A single count supports this clone. The V and J genes are TRBV6-2 or TRBV6-3 and TRBJ2-5, with 10 bases identical to TRBD2. Germline trimming cut 6 bases from V and 4 bases from J; bases unmatched to any gene: 11. Germline values: CDR1 MNHEY, CDR2 SVGEGT. This CDR3 is 16 amino acids long. The CDR3 protein is CASSDAASGSRETQYF. The DNA of the CDR3 is TGTGCCAGCAGCGACGCGGCTAGCGGGAGTAGAGAGACCCAGTACTTC.

The rearrangement links TRBV19 to TRBJ2-1, with 11 positions matching TRBD2. The CDR3 has 14 residues. Losses at the gene ends were 10 bases for V and 6 bases for J; bases not matched to a gene: 8. Germline V gene lookup returns CDR1 LNHDA and CDR2 SQIVND (reference sequence). CDR3 DNA: TGTGCCATTAGCGATAGCGGGAGGGCCAATGAGCAGTTCTTC. As protein: CAISDSGRANEQFF.

The chain is built from TRBV4-2 and TRBJ2-2; D possibly corresponds to TRBD2 (7 bases). This CDR3 region has 14 residues. Per germline, CDR1 LGHNA and CDR2 YNFKEQ. The V end lost 0 bases, the J end lost 13 bases, and 15 bases lay between the germline ends. DNA for the CDR3: TGTGCCAGCAGCCAAGAGGGGGCAGGGGAGGGGCTGTTTTTT. Protein product: CASSQEGAGEGLFF.

V gene TRBV2 combines with J gene TRBJ2-1; a possible D gene is TRBD2 (5 bases). Per the germline V gene, CDR1 is SNHLY and CDR2 is FYNNEI. With 6 bases removed from V and 5 bases from J, the gap between germline ends came to 11 bases. CDR3 length: 13 residues. This CDR3 is CASRRAGNNEQFF. The CDR3 DNA reads as TGTGCCAGCAGGAGGGCCGGTAACAATGAGCAGTTCTTC. The variable domain in full, with the rest retrieved from reference TRBV2 and TRBJ2-1, is EPEVTQTPSHQVTQMGQEVILRCVPISNHLYFYWYRQILGQKVEFLVSFYNNEISEKSEIFDDQFSVERPDGSNFTLKIRSTKLEDSAMYFCASRRAGNNEQFFGPGTRLTVL.

The rearrangement uses TRBV23-1 and TRBJ1-6; D perhaps matches TRBD1 (6 bases). TRBV23-1 is placed among ORFs of uncertain function. V was pared by 6 bases and J by 0 bases, with 15 bases between. CDR3 length: 17 amino acids. The CDR3, as DNA: TGCGCCAGCAGCTGCCGGGACACCCGCTCCTATAATTCACCCCTCCACTTT. This codes for CASSCRDTRSYNSPLHF.

The chain combines TRBV10-1 with TRBJ2-3, with 8 bases fitting TRBD2. Trimming at V came to 5 bases and at J to 1 base, leaving 5 bases not matched to a gene. The CDR3 is 15 amino acids. Germline lookup yields CDR1 WNHNN and CDR2 SYGVQD (reference sequence). The CDR3 sequence is CASSSAGGGTDTQYF. The CDR3 bases are TGCGCCAGCAGTTCGGCGGGAGGAGGCACAGATACGCAGTATTTT.

As regards this clone: At one end, the junction sequence differs from germline, possibly due to a read error. The chain couples TRBV13 to TRBJ2-5, with TRBD2 matching over 8 bases. The germline gives CDR1 PRHDT, CDR2 FYEKMQ (reference sequence). This CDR3 comprises 14 residues. CDR3 DNA sequence: TGTGCCAGCGGCTTGTCGCGGGGGGTTCAGGCCCAGTACTTC. It translates to CASGLSRGVQAQYF.

A note on this clone: One end of the junction fails to match germline, which may point to a read error. V is TRBV29-1 and J is TRBJ2-7, with D possibly TRBD2 on 6 matching bases. In germline, CDR1 is SQVTM, CDR2 ANQGSEA. The CDR3 spans 11 residues. The CDR3 DNA reads as TGCAGCGTTGAAGATCGGGGACTCATCGTCTTC. Encoded protein: CSVEDRGLIVF.

The chain couples TRBV5-4 to TRBJ2-1; TRBD2 matches at 10 bases. The V segment lost 0 bases and the J segment 2 bases; nucleotides outside the gene matches: 11. The CDR3 totals 19 residues. From germline, CDR1 is SGHNT and CDR2 YYREEE (reference sequence). CDR3 region: CASSLGLGAGGGAYNEQFF. The CDR3 DNA sequence: TGTGCCAGCAGCTTGGGGTTAGGAGCGGGAGGGGGGGCCTACAATGAGCAGTTCTTC.

The rearrangement joins TRBV27 to TRBJ2-7; no firm D call. V lost 6 bases and J 5 bases, leaving 17 bases between the germline ends. In germline, CDR1 is MNHEY, CDR2 SMNVEV (reference sequence). CDR3 length: 14 amino acids. DNA for the CDR3: TGTGCCAGCAGCCCCCCCCCGAGCGTCCACGAGCAGTACTTC. It specifies CASSPPPSVHEQYF.

The chain recombines TRBV5-1 with TRBJ2-1; D uncertain. Trimming stripped 0 bases from V and 8 bases from J, with 15 bases between. Germline V gives CDR1 SGHRS, CDR2 YFSETQ. CDR3 size: 15 residues. CDR3 DNA sequence: TGCGCCAGCAGCTTGGATGTTCTAGGCAAGGATGAGCAGTTCTTC. This gives the protein CASSLDVLGKDEQFF.

The genes are TRBV27 and TRBJ2-7; D is unclear. CDR1 is MNHEY and CDR2 is SMNVEV in the germline V gene (reference sequence). Deletions cut 2 bases from V and 1 base from J, with 6 bases between. The CDR3 is 13 residues long. CDR3 protein: CASSLAQSYEQYF. The CDR3 nucleotides are TGTGCCAGCAGTTTAGCCCAGTCCTACGAGCAGTACTTC.

V and J are TRBV7-9 and TRBJ1-2, with 11 bases lining up with TRBD1. CDR1 and CDR2 (germline): SEHNR, FQNEAQ (reference sequence). With 1 base clipped from V and 3 bases from J, the junction kept 1 base outside the gene matches. The CDR3 length is 15 residues. The CDR3 nucleotides read TGTGCCAGCAGCTTAGGGACAGGGGGCTACTATGGCTACACCTTC. As protein: CASSLGTGGYYGYTF.

The gene calls are TRBV7-9 and TRBJ2-3; D call uncertain. The CDR3 loop spans 15 amino acids. The germline CDR1 and CDR2 sequences are SEHNR and FQNEAQ (reference sequence). Trimming cost V 4 bases and J 1 base, with 12 bases left between them. CDR3 in DNA: TGTGCCAGCAGCTCCGGTCCGATCGGCACAGATACGCAGTATTTT. Protein: CASSSGPIGTDTQYF.

The V call is TRBV5-6, the J call TRBJ1-1; 10 nucleotides align to TRBD1. The CDR3 runs to 13 residues. V lost 4 bases, J lost 4 bases, and 1 base stayed unmatched. Germline V CDR1 and CDR2: SGHDT, YYEEEE. The CDR3 DNA is TGTGCCAGCAGCGGGGACAGGGGCACTGAAGCTTTCTTT. It codes for CASSGDRGTEAFF. Full variable domain (missing parts from reference TRBV5-6 and TRBJ1-1): DAGVTQSPTHLIKTRGQQVTLRCSPKSGHDTVSWYQQALGQGPQFIFQYYEEEERQRGNFPDRFSGHQFPNYSSELNVNALLLGDSALYLCASSGDRGTEAFFGQGTRLTVV.

The chain is built from TRBV11-2 and TRBJ1-4; 9 positions agree with TRBD1. The CDR3 has 15 amino acids. V lost 1 base and J lost 5; bases outside the gene matches: 2. Germline values: CDR1 SGHAT, CDR2 FQNNGV. Written as DNA, the CDR3 is TGTGCCAGCAGCTTAGGGGGACAGGGAAATGAAAAACTGTTTTTT. Translation: CASSLGGQGNEKLFF.

V is TRBV28 and J is TRBJ2-1, with 14 bases that match TRBD2. The germline CDR1 and CDR2 sequences are MDHEN and SYDVKM. V gave up 6 bases and J gave up 6 bases; unmatched junction bases: 1. This CDR3 comprises 14 residues. The CDR3 reads CASRGLAGVNEQFF. In DNA form, the CDR3 reads TGTGCCAGCAGGGGACTAGCGGGAGTCAATGAGCAGTTCTTC.

V and J are TRBV19 and TRBJ2-1; TRBD2 aligns across 10 bases. Germline CDR1 and CDR2: LNHDA and SQIVND (reference sequence). After removal of 2 bases from V and 9 bases from J, the junction contained 1 base not matched to a gene. The CDR3 runs 13 residues. The DNA of the CDR3 is TGTGCCAGTAGTATAAGCGGGGGGGGTGAGCAGTTCTTC. It yields the protein CASSISGGGEQFF.